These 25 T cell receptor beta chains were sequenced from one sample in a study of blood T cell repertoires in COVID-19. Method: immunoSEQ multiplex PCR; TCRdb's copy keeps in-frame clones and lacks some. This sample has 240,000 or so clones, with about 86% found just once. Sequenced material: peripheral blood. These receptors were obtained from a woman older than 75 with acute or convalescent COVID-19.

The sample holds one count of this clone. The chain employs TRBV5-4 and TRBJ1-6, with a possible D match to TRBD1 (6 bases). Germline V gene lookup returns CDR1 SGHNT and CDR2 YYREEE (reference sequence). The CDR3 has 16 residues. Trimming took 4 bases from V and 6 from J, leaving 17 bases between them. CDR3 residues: CASSPFRGSLNSPLHF. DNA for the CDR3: TGTGCCAGCAGCCCGTTCAGGGGTTCGCTTAATTCACCCCTCCACTTT.

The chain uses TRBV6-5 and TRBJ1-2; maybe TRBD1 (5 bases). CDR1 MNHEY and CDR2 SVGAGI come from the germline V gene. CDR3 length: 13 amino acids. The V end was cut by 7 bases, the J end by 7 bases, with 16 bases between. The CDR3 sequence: CASKPPAGPGYTF. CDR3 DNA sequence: TGTGCCAGCAAACCCCCGGCGGGACCTGGCTACACCTTC.

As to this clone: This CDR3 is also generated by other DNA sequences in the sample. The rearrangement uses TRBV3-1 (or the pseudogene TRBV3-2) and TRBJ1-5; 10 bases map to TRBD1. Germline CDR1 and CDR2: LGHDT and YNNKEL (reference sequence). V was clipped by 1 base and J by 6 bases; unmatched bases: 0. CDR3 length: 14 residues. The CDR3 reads CASSQGTGGQPQHF. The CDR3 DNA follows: TGTGCCAGCAGCCAAGGGACAGGGGGTCAGCCCCAGCATTTT.

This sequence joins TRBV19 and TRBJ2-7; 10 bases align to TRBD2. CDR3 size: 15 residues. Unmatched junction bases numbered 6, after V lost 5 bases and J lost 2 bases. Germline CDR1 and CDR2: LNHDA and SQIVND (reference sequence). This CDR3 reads CASSEGLASPYEQYF. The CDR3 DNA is TGTGCCAGTAGTGAGGGACTAGCGAGTCCCTACGAGCAGTACTTC.

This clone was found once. The DNA for the CDR3 is TGTGCCAGCCGGGACAGGGGCACAGATACGCAGTATTTT. Translating gives CASRDRGTDTQYF. This chain connects TRBV2 to TRBJ2-3; 9 bases fit TRBD1. V dropped 8 bases and J dropped 1; count of bases not matched to a gene: 1. The CDR3 has 13 residues. Germline V gene data show CDR1 as SNHLY and CDR2 as FYNNEI.

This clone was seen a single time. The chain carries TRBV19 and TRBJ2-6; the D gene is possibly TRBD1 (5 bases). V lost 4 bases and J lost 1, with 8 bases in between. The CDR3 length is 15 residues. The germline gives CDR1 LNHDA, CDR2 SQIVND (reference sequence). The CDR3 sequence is CASSRQSSGANVLTF. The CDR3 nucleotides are TGTGCCAGTAGTAGACAGTCGTCTGGGGCCAACGTCCTGACTTTC.

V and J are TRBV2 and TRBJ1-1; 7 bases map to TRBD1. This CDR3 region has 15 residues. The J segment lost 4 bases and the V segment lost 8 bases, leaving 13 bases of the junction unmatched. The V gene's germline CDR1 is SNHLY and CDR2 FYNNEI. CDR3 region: CASRQGRGQVTEAFF. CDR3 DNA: TGTGCCAGCCGCCAGGGAAGGGGGCAGGTCACTGAAGCTTTCTTT.

The CDR3 loop reads CASSHYLLGTEAFF. The CDR3 DNA follows: TGTGCCAGTAGCCACTATTTACTGGGCACTGAAGCTTTCTTT. The chain is built from TRBV19 and TRBJ1-1; D unclear. With 6 bases removed from V and 4 bases from J, the gap between germline ends came to 15 bases. The CDR3 contains 14 residues. The V gene's germline CDR1 is LNHDA and CDR2 SQIVND (reference sequence).

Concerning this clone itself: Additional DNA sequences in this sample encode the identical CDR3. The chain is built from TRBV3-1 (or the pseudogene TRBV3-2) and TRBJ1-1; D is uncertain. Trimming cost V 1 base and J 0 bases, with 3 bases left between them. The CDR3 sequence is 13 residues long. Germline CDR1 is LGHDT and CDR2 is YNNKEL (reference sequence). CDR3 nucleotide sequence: TGTGCCAGCAGCCAAGGAGTGAACACTGAAGCTTTCTTT. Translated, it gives CASSQGVNTEAFF.

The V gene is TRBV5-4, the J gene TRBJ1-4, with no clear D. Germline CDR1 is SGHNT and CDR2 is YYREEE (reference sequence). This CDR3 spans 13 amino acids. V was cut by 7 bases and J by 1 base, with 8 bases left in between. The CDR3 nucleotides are TGTGCCAGCCGTAGAGAAACTAATGAAAAACTGTTTTTT. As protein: CASRRETNEKLFF.

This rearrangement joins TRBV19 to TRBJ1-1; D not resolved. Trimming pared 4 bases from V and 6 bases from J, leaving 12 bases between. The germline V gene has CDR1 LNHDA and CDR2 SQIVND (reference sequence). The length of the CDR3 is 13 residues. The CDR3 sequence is CASSTTAMAEAFF. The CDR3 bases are TGTGCCAGTAGTACTACAGCTATGGCTGAAGCTTTCTTT. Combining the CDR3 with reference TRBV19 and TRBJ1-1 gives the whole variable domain DGGITQSPKYLFRKEGQNVTLSCEQNLNHDAMYWYRQDPGQGLRLIYYSQIVNDFQKGDIAEGYSVSREKKESFPLTVTSAQKNPTAFYLCASSTTAMAEAFFGQGTRLTVV.

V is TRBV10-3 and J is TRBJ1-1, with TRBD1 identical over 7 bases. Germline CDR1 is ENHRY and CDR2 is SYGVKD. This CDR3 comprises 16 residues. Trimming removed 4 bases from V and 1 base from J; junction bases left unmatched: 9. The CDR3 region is CAISANRDRRNTEAFF. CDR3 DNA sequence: TGTGCCATCAGTGCCAACCGGGACAGAAGGAACACTGAAGCTTTCTTT.

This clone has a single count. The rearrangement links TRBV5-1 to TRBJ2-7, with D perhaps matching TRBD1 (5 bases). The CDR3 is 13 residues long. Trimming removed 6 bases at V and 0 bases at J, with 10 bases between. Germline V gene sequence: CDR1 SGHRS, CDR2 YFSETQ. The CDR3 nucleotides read TGCGCCAGCACCCAGGGAAACTCCTACGAGCAGTACTTC. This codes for CASTQGNSYEQYF.

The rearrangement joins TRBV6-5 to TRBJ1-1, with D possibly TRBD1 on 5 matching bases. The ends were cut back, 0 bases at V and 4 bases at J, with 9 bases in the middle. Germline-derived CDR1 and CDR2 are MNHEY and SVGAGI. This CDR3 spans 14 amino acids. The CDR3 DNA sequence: TGTGCCAGCAGTTACTCTGGAGGGGTCACTGAAGCTTTCTTT. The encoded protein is CASSYSGGVTEAFF.

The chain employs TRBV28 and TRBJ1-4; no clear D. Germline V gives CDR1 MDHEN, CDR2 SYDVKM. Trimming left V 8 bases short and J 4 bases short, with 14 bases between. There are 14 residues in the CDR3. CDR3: CASGSPSVNEKLFF. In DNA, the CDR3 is TGTGCCAGCGGTAGTCCGTCGGTTAATGAAAAACTGTTTTTT.

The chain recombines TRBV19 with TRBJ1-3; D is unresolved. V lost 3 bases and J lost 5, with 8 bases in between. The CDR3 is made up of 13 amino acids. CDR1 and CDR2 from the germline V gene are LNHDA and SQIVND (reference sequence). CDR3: CASSIAERNTIYF. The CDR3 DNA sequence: TGTGCCAGTAGTATTGCGGAAAGAAACACCATATATTTT.

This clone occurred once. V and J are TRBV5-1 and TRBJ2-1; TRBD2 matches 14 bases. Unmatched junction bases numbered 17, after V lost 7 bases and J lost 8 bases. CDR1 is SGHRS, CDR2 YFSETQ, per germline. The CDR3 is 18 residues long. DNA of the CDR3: TGCGCCAGCTCAGGGGTTCCCCTCGGACTAGCGGGGGGAGATGAGCAGTTCTTC. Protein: CASSGVPLGLAGGDEQFF.

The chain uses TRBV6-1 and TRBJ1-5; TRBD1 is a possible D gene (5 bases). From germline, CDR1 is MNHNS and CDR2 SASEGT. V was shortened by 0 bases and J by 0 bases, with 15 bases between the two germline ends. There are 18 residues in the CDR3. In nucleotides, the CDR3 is TGTGCCAGCAGTGAAGCGCTTCCAGGGCCGGCTAGCAATCAGCCCCAGCATTTT. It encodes CASSEALPGPASNQPQHF.

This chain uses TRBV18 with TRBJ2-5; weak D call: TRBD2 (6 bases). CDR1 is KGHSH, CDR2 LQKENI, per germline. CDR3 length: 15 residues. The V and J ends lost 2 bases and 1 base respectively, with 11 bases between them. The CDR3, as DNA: TGTGCCAGCTCACCAATAATAGCGGCCCAAGAGACCCAGTACTTC. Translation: CASSPIIAAQETQYF.

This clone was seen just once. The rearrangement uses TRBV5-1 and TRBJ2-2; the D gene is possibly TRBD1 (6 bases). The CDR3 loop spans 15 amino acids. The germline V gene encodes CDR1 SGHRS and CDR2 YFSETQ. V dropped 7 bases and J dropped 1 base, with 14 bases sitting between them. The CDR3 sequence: CASAGQPLNTGELFF. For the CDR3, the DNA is TGCGCCAGCGCAGGACAGCCCCTGAACACCGGGGAGCTGTTTTTT.

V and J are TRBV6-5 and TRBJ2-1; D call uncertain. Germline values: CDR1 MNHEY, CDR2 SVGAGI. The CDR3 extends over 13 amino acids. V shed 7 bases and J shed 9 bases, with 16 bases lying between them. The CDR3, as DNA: TGTGCCAGCACACGCGGATCGGTTACTGAGCAGTTCTTC. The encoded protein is CASTRGSVTEQFF.

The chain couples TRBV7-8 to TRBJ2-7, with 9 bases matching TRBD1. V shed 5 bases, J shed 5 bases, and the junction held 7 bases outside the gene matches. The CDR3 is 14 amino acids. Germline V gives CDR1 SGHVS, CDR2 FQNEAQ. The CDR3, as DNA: TGTGCCAGCAGCGTTAGACAGGGGGGGAACGAGCAGTACTTC. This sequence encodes CASSVRQGGNEQYF.

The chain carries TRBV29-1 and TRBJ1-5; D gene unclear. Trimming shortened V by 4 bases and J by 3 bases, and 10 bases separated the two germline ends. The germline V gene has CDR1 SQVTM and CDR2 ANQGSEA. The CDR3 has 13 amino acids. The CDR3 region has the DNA TGCAGCGTTGTCCCGGGAAACAATCAGCCCCAGCATTTT. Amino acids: CSVVPGNNQPQHF.

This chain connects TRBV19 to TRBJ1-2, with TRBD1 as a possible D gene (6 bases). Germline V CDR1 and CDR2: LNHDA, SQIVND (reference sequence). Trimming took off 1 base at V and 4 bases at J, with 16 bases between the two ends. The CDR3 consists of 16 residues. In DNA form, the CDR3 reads TGTGCCAGTAGTATAGCGGTCGGACAGCAATTCTATGGCTACACCTTC. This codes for CASSIAVGQQFYGYTF. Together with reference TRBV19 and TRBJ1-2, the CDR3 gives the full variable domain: DGGITQSPKYLFRKEGQNVTLSCEQNLNHDAMYWYRQDPGQGLRLIYYSQIVNDFQKGDIAEGYSVSREKKESFPLTVTSAQKNPTAFYLCASSIAVGQQFYGYTFGSGTRLTVV.

The CDR3 sequence: CASSLRTGLGHEQYF. CDR3 sequence (DNA): TGTGCCAGTAGTCTAAGGACAGGCCTTGGGCACGAGCAGTACTTC. The V gene is TRBV19, the J gene TRBJ2-7, with 7 bases that match TRBD1. Per the germline V gene, CDR1 is LNHDA and CDR2 is SQIVND (reference sequence). This CDR3 has 15 residues. The trim removed 5 bases at V and 5 bases at J, leaving 12 bases unmatched. Together with reference TRBV19 and TRBJ2-7, the CDR3 gives the full variable domain: DGGITQSPKYLFRKEGQNVTLSCEQNLNHDAMYWYRQDPGQGLRLIYYSQIVNDFQKGDIAEGYSVSREKKESFPLTVTSAQKNPTAFYLCASSLRTGLGHEQYFGPGTRLTVT.